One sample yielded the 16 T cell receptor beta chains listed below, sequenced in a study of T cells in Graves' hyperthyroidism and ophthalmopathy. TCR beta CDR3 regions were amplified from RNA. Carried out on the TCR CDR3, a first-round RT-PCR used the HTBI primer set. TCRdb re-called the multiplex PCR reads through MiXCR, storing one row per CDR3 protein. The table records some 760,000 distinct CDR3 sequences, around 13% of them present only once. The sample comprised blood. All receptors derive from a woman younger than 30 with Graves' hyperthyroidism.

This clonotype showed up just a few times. CDR3 sequence (DNA): TGTGCCAGCAGTGCGACTAGCGGGGCTGGGGTCTACAATGAGCAGTTCTTC. Protein sequence: CASSATSGAGVYNEQFF. The chain links TRBV12-3 or TRBV12-4 to TRBJ2-1; 11 bases fit TRBD2. The CDR3 is 17 amino acids. Trimming at V came to 5 bases and at J to 3 bases, leaving 9 bases not matched to a gene.

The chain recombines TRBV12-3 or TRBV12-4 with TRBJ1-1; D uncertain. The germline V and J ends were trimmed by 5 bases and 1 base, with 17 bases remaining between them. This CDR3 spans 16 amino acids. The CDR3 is CASSPRGRAGNTEAFF. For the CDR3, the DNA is TGTGCCAGCAGTCCCCGCGGGCGAGCGGGGAACACTGAAGCTTTCTTT.

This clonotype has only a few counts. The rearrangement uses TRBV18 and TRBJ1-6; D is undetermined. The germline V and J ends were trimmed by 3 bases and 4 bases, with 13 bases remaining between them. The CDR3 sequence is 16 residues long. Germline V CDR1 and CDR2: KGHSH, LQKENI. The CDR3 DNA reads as TGTGCCAGCTCACCTTTTTCGGCAGATTATAATTCACCCCTCCACTTT. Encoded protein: CASSPFSADYNSPLHF.

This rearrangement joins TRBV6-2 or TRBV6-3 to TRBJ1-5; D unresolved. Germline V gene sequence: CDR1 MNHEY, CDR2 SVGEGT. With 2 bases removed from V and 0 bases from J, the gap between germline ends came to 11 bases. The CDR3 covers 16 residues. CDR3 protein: CASSYEGWYSNQPQHF. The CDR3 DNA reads TGTGCCAGCAGTTACGAGGGTTGGTATAGCAATCAGCCCCAGCATTTT.

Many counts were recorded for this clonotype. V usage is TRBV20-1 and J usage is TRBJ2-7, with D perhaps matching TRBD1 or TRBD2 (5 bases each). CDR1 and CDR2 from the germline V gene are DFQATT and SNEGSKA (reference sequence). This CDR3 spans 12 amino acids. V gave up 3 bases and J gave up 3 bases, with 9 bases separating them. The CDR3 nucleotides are TGCAGTGCTAGTTCAGGGAGCTACGAGCAGTACTTC. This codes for CSASSGSYEQYF.

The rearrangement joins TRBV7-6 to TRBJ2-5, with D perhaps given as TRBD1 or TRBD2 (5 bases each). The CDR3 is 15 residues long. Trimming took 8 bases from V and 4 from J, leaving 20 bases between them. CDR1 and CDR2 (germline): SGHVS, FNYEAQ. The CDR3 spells CASLQARGARETQYF. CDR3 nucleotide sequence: TGTGCCAGCTTGCAGGCCAGAGGGGCTCGAGAGACCCAGTACTTC. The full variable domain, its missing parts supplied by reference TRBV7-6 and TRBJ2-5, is GAGVSQSPRYKVTKRGQDVALRCDPISGHVSLYWYRQALGQGPEFLTYFNYEAQQDKSGLPNDRFSAERPEGSISTLTIQRTEQRDSAMYRCASLQARGARETQYFGPGTRLLVL.

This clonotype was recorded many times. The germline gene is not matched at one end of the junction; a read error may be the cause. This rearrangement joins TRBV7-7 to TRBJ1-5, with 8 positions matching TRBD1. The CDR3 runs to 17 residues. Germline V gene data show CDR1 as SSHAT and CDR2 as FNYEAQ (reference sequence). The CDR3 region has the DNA TGTGCTAGCAGCTCCGGGCGGGACAGGATTAGCAATCAGCCCCAGCATTTT. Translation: CASSSGRDRISNQPQHF.

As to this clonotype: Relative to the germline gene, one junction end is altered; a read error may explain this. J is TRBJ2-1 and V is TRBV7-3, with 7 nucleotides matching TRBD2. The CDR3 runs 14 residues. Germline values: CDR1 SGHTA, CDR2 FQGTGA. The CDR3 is CASSQGLQMGEQFF. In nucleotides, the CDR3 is TGCGCCAGCAGCCAGGGACTACAAATGGGTGAGCAGTTCTTC.

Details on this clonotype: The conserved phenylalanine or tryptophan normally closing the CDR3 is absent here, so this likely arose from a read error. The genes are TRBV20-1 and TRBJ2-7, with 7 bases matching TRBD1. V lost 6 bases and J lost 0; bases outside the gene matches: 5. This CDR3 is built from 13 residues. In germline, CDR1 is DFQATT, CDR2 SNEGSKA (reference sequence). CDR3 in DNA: TGCAGTGCGCCGGACAGGAGCTCCTACGAGCAGTACCTC. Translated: CSAPDRSSYEQYL.

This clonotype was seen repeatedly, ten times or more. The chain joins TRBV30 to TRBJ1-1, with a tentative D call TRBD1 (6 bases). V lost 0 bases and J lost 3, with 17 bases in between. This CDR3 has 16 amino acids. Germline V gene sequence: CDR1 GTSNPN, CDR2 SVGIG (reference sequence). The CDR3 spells CAWSVRDTRRDTEAFF. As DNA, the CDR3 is TGTGCCTGGAGTGTACGGGACACGCGGAGGGACACTGAAGCTTTCTTT. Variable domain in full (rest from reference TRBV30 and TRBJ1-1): SQTIHQWPATLVQPVGSPLSLECTVEGTSNPNLYWYRQAAGRGLQLLFYSVGIGQISSEVPQNLSASRPQDRQFILSSKKLLLSDSGFYLCAWSVRDTRRDTEAFFGQGTRLTVV.

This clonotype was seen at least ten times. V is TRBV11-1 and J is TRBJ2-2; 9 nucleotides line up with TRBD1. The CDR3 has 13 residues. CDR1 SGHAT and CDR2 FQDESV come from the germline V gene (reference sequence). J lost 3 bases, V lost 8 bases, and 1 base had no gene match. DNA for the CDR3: TGTGCCAGCGGACAGGGGTACACCGGGGAGCTGTTTTTT. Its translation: CASGQGYTGELFF.

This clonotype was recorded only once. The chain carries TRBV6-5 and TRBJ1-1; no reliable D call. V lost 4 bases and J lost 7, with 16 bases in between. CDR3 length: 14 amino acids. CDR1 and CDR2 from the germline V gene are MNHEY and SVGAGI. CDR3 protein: CASSSRLNGFEAFF. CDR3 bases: TGTGCCAGCAGTTCCCGTTTAAACGGGTTTGAAGCTTTCTTT.

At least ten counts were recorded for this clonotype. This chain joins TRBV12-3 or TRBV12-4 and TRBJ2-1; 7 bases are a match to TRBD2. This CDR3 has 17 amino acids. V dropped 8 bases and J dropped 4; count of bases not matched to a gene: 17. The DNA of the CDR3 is TGTGCCAGCGGCGCCCCCGGTTCGGCGGGACTATACAATGAGCAGTTCTTC. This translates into CASGAPGSAGLYNEQFF.

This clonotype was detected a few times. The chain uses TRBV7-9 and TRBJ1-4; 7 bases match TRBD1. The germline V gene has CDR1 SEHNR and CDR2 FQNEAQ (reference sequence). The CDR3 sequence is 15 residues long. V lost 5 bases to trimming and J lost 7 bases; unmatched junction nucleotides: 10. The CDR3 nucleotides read TGTGCCAGCAGCATCAAGGGGGCGGGAGGTGAAAAACTGTTTTTT. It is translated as CASSIKGAGGEKLFF.

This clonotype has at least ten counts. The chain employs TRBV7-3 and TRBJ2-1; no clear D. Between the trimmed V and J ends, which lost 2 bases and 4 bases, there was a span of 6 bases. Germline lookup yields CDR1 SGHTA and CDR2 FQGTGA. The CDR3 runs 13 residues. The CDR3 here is CASSLALYNEQFF. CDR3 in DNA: TGTGCCAGCAGCTTAGCGCTTTACAATGAGCAGTTCTTC.

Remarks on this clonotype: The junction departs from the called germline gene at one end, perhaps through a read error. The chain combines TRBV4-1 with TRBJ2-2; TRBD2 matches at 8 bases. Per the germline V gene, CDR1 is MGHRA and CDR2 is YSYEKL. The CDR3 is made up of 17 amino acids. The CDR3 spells CASSPYFQRENAGELFF. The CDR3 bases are TGCGCCAGCAGCCCTTACTTCCAGCGGGAGAACGCCGGGGAGCTGTTTTTT.